A single sample is the source of the 17 T cell receptor beta chains below, sequenced in a study of T cells in Graves' hyperthyroidism and ophthalmopathy. Amplified TCR beta CDR3 regions came from RNA transcripts. The HTBI primer set drove a first-round RT-PCR of the TCR CDR3. MiXCR, applied by TCRdb to the multiplex PCR reads, yields one record per CDR3 protein. The sample has fewer than 650,000 distinct CDR3 sequences; 40% to 55% are singletons. The sample taken for sequencing was peripheral blood or thyroid tissue (not recorded which). The origin of the receptors is an adult woman with Graves' disease, either hyperthyroidism or ophthalmopathy (not recorded which).

V and J are TRBV12-3 or TRBV12-4 and TRBJ1-2; perhaps TRBD1 as D (5 bases). CDR3 length equals 11 residues. The V end lost 5 bases, the J end lost 6 bases, and 7 bases lay between the germline ends. Here the CDR3 reads CASSGTNGYTF. The CDR3 DNA sequence: TGTGCCAGCAGTGGGACTAATGGCTACACCTTC.

This clonotype was detected only a few times. The chain employs TRBV28 and TRBJ2-5; D is undetermined. The ends were cut back, 7 bases at V and 2 bases at J, with 11 bases in the middle. The germline gives CDR1 MDHEN, CDR2 SYDVKM. The CDR3 extends over 13 amino acids. CDR3 bases: TGTGCCAGCACCGAACAGTTACAAGAGACCCAGTACTTC. Amino acid sequence: CASTEQLQETQYF.

This chain joins TRBV9 and TRBJ1-1; 7 bases fit TRBD1. Germline V CDR1 and CDR2: SGDLS, YYNGEE. The junction had 4 bases not matched to a gene; V was cut back by 3 bases and J by 2 bases. This CDR3 is 14 amino acids long. The CDR3 region has the DNA TGTGCCAGCAGCGGGGGACAGAGAAACACTGAAGCTTTCTTT. Protein sequence: CASSGGQRNTEAFF. The full variable domain, rest sourced from reference TRBV9 and TRBJ1-1, is DSGVTQTPKHLITATGQRVTLRCSPRSGDLSVYWYQQSLDQGLQFLIQYYNGEERAKGNILERFSAQQFPDLHSELNLSSLELGDSALYFCASSGGQRNTEAFFGQGTRLTVV.

Ten or more counts support this clonotype. The chain is built from TRBV20-1 and TRBJ2-7; the match to TRBD2 covers 11 bases. Germline V gives CDR1 DFQATT, CDR2 SNEGSKA (reference sequence). The CDR3 totals 14 residues. V lost 3 bases to trimming and J lost 3 bases; unmatched junction nucleotides: 4. This chain's CDR3 is CSASPLAGVYEQYF. CDR3 sequence (DNA): TGCAGTGCTAGCCCACTAGCGGGAGTCTACGAGCAGTACTTC.

The rearrangement joins TRBV10-3 to TRBJ1-5; possible D gene TRBD1, 6 bases. The CDR3 sequence is 14 residues long. CDR1 is ENHRY and CDR2 is SYGVKD in the germline V gene. The V end lost 3 bases, the J end lost 6 bases, and 12 bases lay between the germline ends. CDR3 residues: CAISDGGGSQPQHF. Written as DNA, the CDR3 is TGTGCCATCAGTGACGGGGGCGGGAGTCAGCCCCAGCATTTT.

This clonotype has just a few counts. The chain joins TRBV28 to TRBJ1-5; D uncertain. With 4 bases removed from V and 4 bases from J, the gap between germline ends came to 11 bases. CDR3 length: 14 residues. CDR1 is MDHEN and CDR2 is SYDVKM in the germline V gene. CDR3 DNA sequence: TGTGCCAGCAGTTCAATGGGAATGAATCAGCCCCAGCATTTT. It codes for CASSSMGMNQPQHF.

This clonotype came up many times. The V gene is TRBV29-1, the J gene TRBJ1-1; perhaps TRBD1 as D (6 bases). Germline V gene data show CDR1 as SQVTM and CDR2 as ANQGSEA. There are 11 residues in the CDR3. The V and J ends lost 7 bases and 7 bases respectively, with 13 bases between them. DNA for the CDR3: TGCAGCGCTGTAGGACAGATTGAAGCTTTCTTT. It translates to CSAVGQIEAFF.

The chain has TRBV7-9 and TRBJ2-7; either TRBD1 or TRBD2 may fit D (6 bases each). In germline, CDR1 is SEHNR, CDR2 FQNEAQ (reference sequence). This CDR3 is 16 amino acids long. The germline V and J ends were trimmed by 1 base and 4 bases, with 17 bases remaining between them. CDR3 coding DNA: TGTGCCAGCAGCTTAGATCGGGGGACACACGCATACGAGCAGTACTTC. It encodes CASSLDRGTHAYEQYF. Based on the CDR3 plus reference TRBV7-9 and TRBJ2-7, the full variable domain is DTGVSQNPRHKITKRGQNVTFRCDPISEHNRLYWYRQTLGQGPEFLTYFQNEAQLEKSRLLSDRFSAERPKGSFSTLEIQRTEQGDSAMYLCASSLDRGTHAYEQYFGPGTRLTVT.

The gene calls are TRBV7-9 and TRBJ1-5; D call uncertain. Between the trimmed V and J ends, which lost 5 bases and 7 bases, there was a span of 9 bases. The CDR3 is 12 amino acids. Germline CDR1 reads SEHNR; CDR2 reads FQNEAQ (reference sequence). CDR3 in amino acids: CASSHLGQPQHF. The CDR3 bases are TGTGCCAGCAGCCACCTCGGGCAGCCCCAGCATTTT. Complete variable domain (other parts from reference TRBV7-9 and TRBJ1-5): DTGVSQNPRHKITKRGQNVTFRCDPISEHNRLYWYRQTLGQGPEFLTYFQNEAQLEKSRLLSDRFSAERPKGSFSTLEIQRTEQGDSAMYLCASSHLGQPQHFGDGTRLSIL.

The chain uses TRBV2 and TRBJ2-5, with 11 bases identical to TRBD2. CDR1 and CDR2 (germline): SNHLY, FYNNEI. Unmatched junction bases numbered 12, after V lost 4 bases and J lost 11 bases. The CDR3 sequence is 15 residues long. In nucleotides, the CDR3 is TGTGCCAGCAGTGCGGTAGCGGGAGGGCGATCTGAGCAGTACTTC. Amino acids: CASSAVAGGRSEQYF. Supplemented by reference TRBV2 and TRBJ2-5, the full variable domain reads EPEVTQTPSHQVTQMGQEVILRCVPISNHLYFYWYRQILGQKVEFLVSFYNNEISEKSEIFDDQFSVERPDGSNFTLKIRSTKLEDSAMYFCASSAVAGGRSEQYFGPGTRLLVL.

The V and J genes are TRBV12-3 or TRBV12-4 and TRBJ2-5, with D unresolved. This CDR3 is 13 amino acids long. Trimming left V 5 bases short and J 5 bases short, with 12 bases between. CDR3 DNA: TGTGCCAGCAGTGAGTCGTTAAGGGAGACCCAGTACTTC. It yields the protein CASSESLRETQYF.

The chain couples TRBV20-1 to TRBJ1-5, with no clear D. V lost 5 bases and J lost 1, with 15 bases in between. CDR3 size: 15 residues. The germline CDR1 and CDR2 sequences are DFQATT and SNEGSKA (reference sequence). This CDR3 reads CSAPRSGLSNQPQHF. The CDR3 coding sequence is TGCAGTGCTCCCCGTTCGGGTTTAAGCAATCAGCCCCAGCATTTT.

The rearrangement joins TRBV7-9 to TRBJ1-2, with D possibly TRBD1 on 5 matching bases. The CDR3 is 15 residues long. The V end was cut by 5 bases, the J end by 3 bases, with 16 bases between. Germline assignment: CDR1 SEHNR and CDR2 FQNEAQ (reference sequence). The CDR3, as DNA: TGTGCCAGCAGCCTTAGGCAGACAGTGGACTATGGCTACACCTTC. It codes for CASSLRQTVDYGYTF.

The chain uses TRBV28 and TRBJ1-1, with TRBD1 matching over 7 bases. The CDR3 covers 14 residues. Trimming removed 7 bases from V and 5 bases from J; junction bases left unmatched: 10. Germline assignment: CDR1 MDHEN and CDR2 SYDVKM. CDR3 bases: TGTGCCAGCATCGTACAGGGGTCAATAACTGAAGCTTTCTTT. This codes for CASIVQGSITEAFF.

Ten or more counts support this clonotype. This chain uses TRBV10-2 with TRBJ2-2; 9 nucleotides line up with TRBD2. V was clipped by 6 bases and J by 6 bases; unmatched bases: 5. The germline CDR1 and CDR2 sequences are WSHSY and SAAADI. The CDR3 loop spans 14 amino acids. CDR3 loop: CASRAGTSPGELFF. CDR3 sequence (DNA): TGCGCCAGCAGGGCCGGGACTAGCCCCGGGGAGCTGTTTTTT.

The chain has TRBV7-9 and TRBJ2-6; the match to TRBD1 covers 9 bases. Germline loops: CDR1 SEHNR, CDR2 FQNEAQ (reference sequence). This CDR3 spans 16 amino acids. Unmatched junction bases numbered 14, after V lost 7 bases and J lost 10 bases. The CDR3 DNA reads TGTGCCAGCACCGACACCGGGACAGGGATCCCTAACGTCCTGACTTTC. It codes for CASTDTGTGIPNVLTF.

This clonotype was detected ten times or more. V and J are TRBV20-1 and TRBJ2-7; D call uncertain. The CDR3 extends over 15 amino acids. The ends were cut back, 0 bases at V and 4 bases at J, with 16 bases in the middle. Germline assignment: CDR1 DFQATT and CDR2 SNEGSKA (reference sequence). The CDR3 sequence: CSARDPLGRVYEQYF. CDR3 bases: TGCAGTGCTAGAGACCCTCTAGGGCGAGTTTACGAGCAGTACTTC.